Included here is one T cell receptor (beta chain) sequence, with context. Its matching antigen is unknown. The CDR3 runs to 16 residues. The V gene lost 3 bases and the J gene lost 3 bases, with 17 bases spanning the gap. Germline CDR1 MNHEY, CDR2 SVGAGI. These data belong to a study of cytomegalovirus exposure and HLA in healthy donors. The primer mix had 60 Vbeta and 13 Jbeta primers. Produced via immunoSEQ multiplex PCR; TCRdb's table is partial and in-frame only. The sample includes under 150,000 clones, around four fifths of them seen just once. Study-wide results and limits: Associated with cytomegalovirus, according to the listing, were 150 to 200 TCR beta chains. A later analysis reportedly identified an Asian-associated ancestry cluster as carrying fewer N-insertions than the roughly 700-donor mean.

The chain has TRBV6-5 and TRBJ1-1, with D maybe TRBD1 (5 bases). The origin of this receptor is a woman aged 35 to 49 in good health and CMV-seropositive. The sample consisted of PBMCs. CDR3 sequence (DNA): TGTGCCAGCAGTTATTTTCTAACAGGTGGGGACACTGAAGCTTTCTTT. Protein sequence: CASSYFLTGGDTEAFF.